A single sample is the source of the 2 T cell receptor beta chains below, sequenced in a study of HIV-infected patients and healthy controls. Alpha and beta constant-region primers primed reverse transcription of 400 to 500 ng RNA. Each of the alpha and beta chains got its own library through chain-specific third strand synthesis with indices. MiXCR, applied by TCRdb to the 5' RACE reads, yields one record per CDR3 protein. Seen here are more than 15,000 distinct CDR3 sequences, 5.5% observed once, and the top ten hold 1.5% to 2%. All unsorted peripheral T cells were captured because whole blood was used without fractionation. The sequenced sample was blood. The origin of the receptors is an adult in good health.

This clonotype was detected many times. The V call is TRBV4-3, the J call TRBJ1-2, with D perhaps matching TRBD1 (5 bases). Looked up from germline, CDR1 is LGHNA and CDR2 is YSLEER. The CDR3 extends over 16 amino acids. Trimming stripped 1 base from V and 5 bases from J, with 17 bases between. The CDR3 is CASSQGGLEASYGYTF. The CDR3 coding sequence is TGCGCCAGCAGCCAAGGGGGACTAGAGGCCTCGTATGGCTACACCTTC.

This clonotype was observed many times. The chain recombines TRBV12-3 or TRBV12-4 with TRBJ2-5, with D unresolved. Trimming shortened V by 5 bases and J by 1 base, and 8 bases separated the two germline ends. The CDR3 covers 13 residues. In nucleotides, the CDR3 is TGTGCCAGCAGTCCTGAGTCCCAAGAGACCCAGTACTTC. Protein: CASSPESQETQYF.